Below, 7 T cell receptor beta chains from the same sample are listed, as sequenced in a study of graft-versus-host responses after intestinal transplantation (dated by TCRdb to the early 2020s). The sample's time point label, in plain terms: cells obtained before transplantation from donor or recipient. These TCRs are of unknown antigen specificity. Library preparation was by the immunoSEQ multiplex PCR assay. As stored in TCRdb, this immuneACCESS dataset retains in-frame rearrangements with V and J assigned. A fraction of the clones does not appear; measured against another copy, unresolved V genes explain less than half of the discrepancy, and the remainder lacks a known reason. This sample gives 120,000 or so clones in total; around 95% of them show up just once. 0.4% to 0.65% of the sample is in the top ten clones. Sample: unstimulated CD8+ T cells sorted from spleen or lymph node cells, taken before intestinal transplant. These receptors were obtained from a human donor who received an intestinal transplant.

The V and J genes are TRBV29-1 and TRBJ2-3; 7 bases line up with TRBD2. J lost 6 bases, V lost 3 bases, and 6 bases had no gene match. This CDR3 has 13 amino acids. In germline, CDR1 is SQVTM, CDR2 ANQGSEA. Written as DNA, the CDR3 is TGCAGCGTTGATAGCGGGTCTTGGGATACGCAGTATTTT. Protein sequence: CSVDSGSWDTQYF.

This chain joins TRBV2 and TRBJ2-1, with D possibly being TRBD2 (5 bases). The germline gives CDR1 SNHLY, CDR2 FYNNEI. The V end lost 4 bases, the J end lost 2 bases, and 12 bases lay between the germline ends. This CDR3 comprises 15 residues. For the CDR3, the DNA is TGTGCCAGCAGTGTGGCCAGCGGTACCTACAATGAGCAGTTCTTC. Amino acids: CASSVASGTYNEQFF. Full variable domain (rest looked up from reference TRBV2 and TRBJ2-1): EPEVTQTPSHQVTQMGQEVILRCVPISNHLYFYWYRQILGQKVEFLVSFYNNEISEKSEIFDDQFSVERPDGSNFTLKIRSTKLEDSAMYFCASSVASGTYNEQFFGPGTRLTVL.

The chain combines TRBV2 with TRBJ2-2; D unclear. Trimming left V 4 bases short and J 2 bases short, with 14 bases between. The CDR3 spans 16 residues. The germline V gene encodes CDR1 SNHLY and CDR2 FYNNEI. DNA of the CDR3: TGTGCCAGCAGTGGGGTTTATCCCCCCAACACCGGGGAGCTGTTTTTT. Protein product: CASSGVYPPNTGELFF.

The chain couples TRBV9 to TRBJ2-1, with TRBD2 identical over 14 bases. V was pared by 4 bases and J by 3 bases, with 3 bases of the junction left unmatched. The CDR3 covers 16 residues. CDR1 SGDLS and CDR2 YYNGEE come from the germline V gene. The CDR3 reads CASSPGTSGGYNEQFF. The CDR3 DNA reads TGTGCCAGCAGCCCGGGGACTAGCGGGGGCTACAATGAGCAGTTCTTC.

The V and J genes are TRBV7-9 and TRBJ2-1; TRBD2 agrees at 11 bases. Germline lookup yields CDR1 SEHNR and CDR2 FQNEAQ (reference sequence). The CDR3 extends over 15 amino acids. V was pared by 5 bases and J by 7 bases, with 7 bases of the junction left unmatched. CDR3 nucleotide sequence: TGTGCCAGCAGCAAACCGGGACTAGCGGAGAATGAGCAGTTCTTC. This gives the protein CASSKPGLAENEQFF. The full variable domain, rest sourced from reference TRBV7-9 and TRBJ2-1, is DTGVSQNPRHKITKRGQNVTFRCDPISEHNRLYWYRQTLGQGPEFLTYFQNEAQLEKSRLLSDRFSAERPKGSFSTLEIQRTEQGDSAMYLCASSKPGLAENEQFFGPGTRLTVL.

The chain carries TRBV29-1 and TRBJ2-1, with D unresolved. This CDR3 spans 12 amino acids. With 3 bases removed from V and 3 bases from J, the gap between germline ends came to 6 bases. Germline values: CDR1 SQVTM, CDR2 ANQGSEA. The CDR3 protein is CSVDVVYNEQFF. CDR3 DNA sequence: TGCAGCGTTGACGTCGTCTACAATGAGCAGTTCTTC.

The V gene is TRBV2, the J gene TRBJ2-7, with a possible D match to TRBD2 (6 bases). The V and J ends lost 6 bases and 7 bases respectively, with 13 bases between them. The CDR3 totals 12 residues. Germline CDR1 and CDR2: SNHLY and FYNNEI. The CDR3 sequence: CASSPKGREQYF. CDR3 sequence (DNA): TGTGCCAGCAGCCCTAAGGGGAGGGAGCAGTACTTC.